This T cell receptor beta chain was captured in a study of vaccination and CD4 T cells after COVID-19. The CDR3 sequence is 14 residues long. Germline V gives CDR1 SQVTM, CDR2 ANQGSEA. Trimming left V 2 bases short and J 3 bases short, with 14 bases between. The Oncomine TCR Beta short-read assay sequenced DNA from cultured CD4+ T cells. TCRdb reanalysed the PCR reads using MiXCR and keeps one entry per CDR3 protein. The sample includes approximately 16,000 distinct CDR3 sequences, about four fifths of them seen just once. Treatment given: roughly 10-day PBMC culture with coronavirus spike peptide pools or control peptides (ViraFEST assay). A single count supports this clonotype. Its antigen is unknown.

The starting material was CD4+ T cells from blood, cultured in vitro, obtained after SARS-CoV-2 vaccination. The clonotype comes from a human donor who received a COVID-19 vaccine. The chain carries TRBV29-1 and TRBJ2-7, with a possible D match to TRBD1 (6 bases). The CDR3 loop reads CSVESQGKGYEQYF. The CDR3 DNA reads as TGCAGCGTTGAATCGCAGGGGAAGGGCTACGAGCAGTACTTC.